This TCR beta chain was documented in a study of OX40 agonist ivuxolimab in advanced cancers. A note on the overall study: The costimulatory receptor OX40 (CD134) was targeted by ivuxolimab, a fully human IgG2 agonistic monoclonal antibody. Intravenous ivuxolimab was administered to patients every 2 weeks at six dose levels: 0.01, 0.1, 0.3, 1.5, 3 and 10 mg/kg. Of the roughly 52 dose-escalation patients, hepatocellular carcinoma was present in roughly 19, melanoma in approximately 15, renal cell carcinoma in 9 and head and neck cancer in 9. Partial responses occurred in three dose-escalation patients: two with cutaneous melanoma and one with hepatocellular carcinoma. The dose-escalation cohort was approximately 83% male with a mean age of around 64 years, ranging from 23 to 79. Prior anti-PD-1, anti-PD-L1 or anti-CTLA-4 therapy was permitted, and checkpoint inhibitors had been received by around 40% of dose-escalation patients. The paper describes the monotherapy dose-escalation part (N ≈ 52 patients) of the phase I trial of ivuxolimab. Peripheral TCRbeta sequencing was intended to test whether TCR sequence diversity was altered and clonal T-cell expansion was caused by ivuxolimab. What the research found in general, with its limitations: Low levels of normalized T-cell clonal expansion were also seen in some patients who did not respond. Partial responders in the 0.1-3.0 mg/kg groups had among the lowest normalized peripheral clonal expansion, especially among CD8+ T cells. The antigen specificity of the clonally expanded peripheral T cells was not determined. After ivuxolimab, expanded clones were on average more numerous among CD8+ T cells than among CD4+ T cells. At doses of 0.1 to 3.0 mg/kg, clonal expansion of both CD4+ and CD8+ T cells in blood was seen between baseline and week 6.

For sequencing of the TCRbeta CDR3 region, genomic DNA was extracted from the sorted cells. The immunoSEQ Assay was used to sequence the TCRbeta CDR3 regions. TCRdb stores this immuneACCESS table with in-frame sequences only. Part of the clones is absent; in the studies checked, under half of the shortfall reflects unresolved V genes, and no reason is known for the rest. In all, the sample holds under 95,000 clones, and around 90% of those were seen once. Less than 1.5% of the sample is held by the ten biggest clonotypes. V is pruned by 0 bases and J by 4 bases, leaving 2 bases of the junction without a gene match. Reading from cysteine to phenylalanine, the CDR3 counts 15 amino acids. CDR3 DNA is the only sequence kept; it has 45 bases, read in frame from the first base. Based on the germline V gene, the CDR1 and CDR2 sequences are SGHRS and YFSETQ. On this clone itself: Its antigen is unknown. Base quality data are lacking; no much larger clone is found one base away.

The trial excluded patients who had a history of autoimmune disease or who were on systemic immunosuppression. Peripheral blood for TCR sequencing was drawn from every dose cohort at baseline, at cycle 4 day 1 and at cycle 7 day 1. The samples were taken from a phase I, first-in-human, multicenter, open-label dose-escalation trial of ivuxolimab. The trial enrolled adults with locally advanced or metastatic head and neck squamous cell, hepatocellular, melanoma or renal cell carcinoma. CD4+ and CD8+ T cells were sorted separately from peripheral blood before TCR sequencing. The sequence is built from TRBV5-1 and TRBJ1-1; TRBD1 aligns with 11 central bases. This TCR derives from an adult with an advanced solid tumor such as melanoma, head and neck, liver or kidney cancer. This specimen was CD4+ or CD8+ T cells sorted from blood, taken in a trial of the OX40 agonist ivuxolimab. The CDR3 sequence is CASSLGGTGGTEAFF. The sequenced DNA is TGCGCCAGCAGCTTGGGTGGGACAGGGGGCACTGAAGCTTTCTTT.